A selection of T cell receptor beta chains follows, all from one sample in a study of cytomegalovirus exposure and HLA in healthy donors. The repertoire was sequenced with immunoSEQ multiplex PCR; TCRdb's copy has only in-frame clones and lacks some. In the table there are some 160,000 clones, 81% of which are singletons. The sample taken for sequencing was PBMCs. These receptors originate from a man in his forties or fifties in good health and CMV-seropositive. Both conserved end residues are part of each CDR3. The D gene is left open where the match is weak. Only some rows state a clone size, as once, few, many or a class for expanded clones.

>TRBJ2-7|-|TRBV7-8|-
CASSLAEGMLEQYF
TGTGCCAGCAGCTTAGCAGAGGGAATGCTCGAGCAGTACTTC
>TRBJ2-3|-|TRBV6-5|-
CASVGDSDTQYF
TGTGCCAGCGTAGGGGATTCAGATACGCAGTATTTT
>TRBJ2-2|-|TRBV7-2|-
CASRTNTGELFF
TGTGCCAGCAGAACTAACACCGGGGAGCTGTTTTTT
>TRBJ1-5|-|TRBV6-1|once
CASSPPRGGNQPQHF
TGTGCCAGCAGCCCCCCCCGGGGTGGCAATCAGCCCCAGCATTTT
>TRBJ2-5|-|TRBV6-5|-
CASSYLETQYF
TGTGCCAGCAGTTACCTGGAGACCCAGTACTTC
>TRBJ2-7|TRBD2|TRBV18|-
CASSPPTGGSQYF
TGTGCCAGCTCACCACCTACGGGGGGGTCTCAGTACTTC
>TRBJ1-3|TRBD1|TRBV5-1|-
CASSLEGQGFGNTIYF
TGCGCCAGCAGCTTGGAGGGACAGGGCTTTGGAAACACCATATATTTT
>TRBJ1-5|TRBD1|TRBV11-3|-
CASSLRGQVLDGPQHF
TGTGCCAGCAGCCTCCGGGGACAGGTTCTGGATGGACCCCAGCATTTT
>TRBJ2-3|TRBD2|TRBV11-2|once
CASSHPAEGLVTDTQYF
TGTGCCAGCAGCCATCCCGCCGAGGGACTAGTCACAGATACGCAGTATTTT
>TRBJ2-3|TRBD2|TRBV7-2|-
CASSYRAGVSTDTQYF
TGTGCCAGCAGCTATAGAGCGGGAGTAAGCACAGATACGCAGTATTTT
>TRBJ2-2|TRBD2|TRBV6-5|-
CASRQPGLVTGELFF
TGTGCCAGCAGACAACCGGGACTAGTGACCGGGGAGCTGTTTTTT
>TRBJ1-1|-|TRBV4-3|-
CASSQDREWLYTEAFF
TGCGCCAGCAGCCAAGACAGGGAATGGCTGTACACTGAAGCTTTCTTT
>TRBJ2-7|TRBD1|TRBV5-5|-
CASSWTGDRDEQYF
TGTGCCAGCAGCTGGACAGGGGATCGAGACGAGCAGTACTTC
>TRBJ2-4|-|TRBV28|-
CASSPTGAKNIQYF
TGTGCCAGCAGTCCCACAGGGGCCAAAAACATTCAGTACTTC
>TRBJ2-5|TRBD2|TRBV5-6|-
CASSLGPSGAPRTQYF
TGTGCCAGCAGCTTGGGCCCTAGCGGAGCCCCGCGGACCCAGTACTTC
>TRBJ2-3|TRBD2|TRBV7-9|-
CASSLAIAGTTDTQYF
TGTGCCAGCAGCTTGGCCATAGCGGGAACCACAGATACGCAGTATTTT
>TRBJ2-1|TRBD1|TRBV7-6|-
CASSLDRVNEQFF
TGTGCCAGCAGCTTGGACAGGGTCAATGAGCAGTTCTTC
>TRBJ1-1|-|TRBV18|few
CASSPGSMNTEAFF
TGTGCCAGCTCACCGGGCAGCATGAACACTGAAGCTTTCTTT
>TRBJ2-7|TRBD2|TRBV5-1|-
CASSLMTTSAYYEQYF
TGCGCCAGCAGCTTGATGACGACTAGCGCTTACTACGAGCAGTACTTC
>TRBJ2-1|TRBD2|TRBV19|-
CASSIGPSGRHEQFF
TGTGCCAGTAGTATTGGTCCTAGCGGGAGGCATGAGCAGTTCTTC
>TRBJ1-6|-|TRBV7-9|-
CASQDSPSPLHF
TGTGCCAGCCAGGACAGTCCCTCGCCCCTCCACTTT
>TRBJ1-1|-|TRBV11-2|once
CASREGGRMNTEAFF
TGTGCCAGCAGGGAAGGGGGTAGGATGAACACTGAAGCTTTCTTT
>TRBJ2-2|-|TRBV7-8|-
CASSVGGGTGDTGELFF
TGTGCCAGCAGCGTAGGGGGGGGGACTGGAGACACCGGGGAGCTGTTTTTT
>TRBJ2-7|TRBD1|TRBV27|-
CASSLYRGPYEQYF
TGTGCCAGCAGTTTATACAGGGGCCCCTACGAGCAGTACTTC
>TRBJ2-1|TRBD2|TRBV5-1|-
CASSLPTSGSMNEQFF
TGCGCCAGCAGCCTCCCGACTAGCGGGAGTATGAATGAGCAGTTCTTC
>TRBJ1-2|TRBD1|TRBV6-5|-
CASSPGQYGYTF
TGTGCCAGCAGCCCGGGACAGTATGGCTACACCTTC
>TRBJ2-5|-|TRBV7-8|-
CASSPRGRGETQYF
TGTGCCAGCAGCCCCCGTGGAAGGGGTGAGACCCAGTACTTC
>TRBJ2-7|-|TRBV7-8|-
CASSPRGKGYEQYF
TGTGCCAGCAGCCCTCGGGGGAAAGGGTACGAGCAGTACTTC
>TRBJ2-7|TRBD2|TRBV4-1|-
CASSQATSGALYEQYF
TGCGCCAGCAGCCAGGCAACTAGCGGAGCGCTTTACGAGCAGTACTTC
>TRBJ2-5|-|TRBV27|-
CASSLRPAETQYF
TGTGCCAGCAGTTTGCGGCCCGCAGAGACCCAGTACTTC
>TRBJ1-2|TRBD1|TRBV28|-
CAGRTGANYGYTF
TGTGCCGGACGGACAGGAGCTAACTATGGCTACACCTTC
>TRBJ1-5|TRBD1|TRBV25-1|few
CASSEATGGVQPQHF
TGTGCCAGCAGTGAGGCGACAGGGGGGGTGCAGCCCCAGCATTTT
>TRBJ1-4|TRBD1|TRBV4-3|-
CASSQDNVRGNEKLFF
TGCGCCAGCAGCCAAGATAACGTCAGGGGGAACGAAAAACTGTTTTTT
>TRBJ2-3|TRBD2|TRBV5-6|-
CASSWGLAATDTQYF
TGTGCCAGCAGCTGGGGACTAGCGGCGACAGATACGCAGTATTTT
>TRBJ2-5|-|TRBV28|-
CASSFPGQETQYF
TGTGCCAGCAGTTTCCCCGGCCAAGAGACCCAGTACTTC